The rows below give T cell receptor beta chains drawn from one sample of a study of cytomegalovirus exposure and HLA in healthy donors. The data were produced by immunoSEQ multiplex PCR, yet TCRdb's version contains in-frame clones alone and is incomplete. The data contain 95,000 to 150,000 clones, about three fifths of them singletons. The sequenced sample consisted of PBMCs. The receptors stem from a woman aged 40 to 50 in good health and CMV-seropositive. CDR3s include the opening cysteine and the closing phenylalanine or tryptophan. The D gene is left open where the match is weak. Clone size is shown for a subset of rows, as once, few, many or a class of expanded clone.

>TRBV5-4|once|TRBJ2-7|TRBD1
CASSWDRGFNEQYF
TGTGCCAGCAGCTGGGACAGGGGCTTCAACGAGCAGTACTTC
>TRBV15|.|TRBJ2-3|.
CATSERANTDTQYF
TGTGCCACCAGCGAGCGGGCAAACACAGATACGCAGTATTTT
>TRBV1|few|TRBJ2-1|.
CTSSQDRDSSSYNEQFF
TGCACCAGCAGCCAAGACCGGGACAGCAGTTCCTACAATGAGCAGTTCTTC
>TRBV11-2|.|TRBJ2-1|.
CASSWGGGGNEQFF
TGTGCCAGCAGCTGGGGAGGGGGAGGCAATGAGCAGTTCTTC
>TRBV7-9|.|TRBJ2-2|TRBD2
CASSPLAGKNTGGLFF
TGTGCCAGCAGCCCACTAGCGGGAAAGAACACCGGGGGGCTGTTTTTT
>TRBV6-5|.|TRBJ2-7|.
CGTRGSDPYEQYF
TGTGGAACGAGGGGGTCGGACCCCTACGAGCAGTACTTC
>TRBV5-1|few|TRBJ2-1|.
CASSLLGVNNEQFF
TGCGCCAGCTCACTGCTGGGCGTCAACAATGAGCAGTTCTTC
>TRBV5-1|.|TRBJ2-7|TRBD1
CASSSRTGTRGEQYF
TGCGCCAGCAGCTCCAGGACAGGGACAAGGGGAGAGCAGTACTTC
>TRBV29-1|.|TRBJ1-1|.
CSVEDRGRGGMNTEAFF
TGCAGCGTTGAAGATCGGGGGAGGGGAGGAATGAACACTGAAGCTTTCTTT
>TRBV2|.|TRBJ2-3|TRBD2
CASSVGGGGTRTDTQYF
TGTGCCAGCAGTGTGGGGGGTGGGGGGACTAGAACAGATACGCAGTATTTT
>TRBV5-1|.|TRBJ2-3|.
CASSFGQVGTDTQYF
TGCGCCAGCAGCTTCGGTCAAGTCGGCACAGATACGCAGTATTTT
>TRBV6-5|few|TRBJ2-7|TRBD2
CASRGAGGSYEQYF
TGTGCCAGCAGAGGAGCGGGAGGGTCCTACGAGCAGTACTTC
>TRBV4-1|.|TRBJ1-2|.
CASSQEDRNYGYTF
TGCGCCAGCAGCCAAGAGGACAGAAACTATGGCTACACCTTC
>TRBV6-6|.|TRBJ1-1|.
CASSPSSGGTEAFF
TGTGCCAGCAGCCCATCTTCGGGGGGCACTGAAGCTTTCTTT
>TRBV14|.|TRBJ2-1|.
CASSRLENSYNEQFF
TGTGCCAGCAGCCGGTTAGAGAACTCCTACAATGAGCAGTTCTTC
>TRBV27|.|TRBJ2-7|TRBD2
CASSLVSGGSYEQYF
TGTGCCAGCAGTTTAGTAAGCGGGGGCTCCTACGAGCAGTACTTC
>TRBV2|.|TRBJ2-1|.
CASRTLTRKSSYNEQFF
TGTGCCAGCAGGACATTAACAAGGAAGAGCTCCTACAATGAGCAGTTCTTC
>TRBV5-1|.|TRBJ2-3|TRBD2
CASRIAGADTDTQYF
TGCGCCAGCAGGATAGCGGGGGCCGACACAGATACGCAGTATTTT
>TRBV19|.|TRBJ1-5|TRBD1
CASGTGDQPQHF
TGTGCCAGTGGTACAGGGGATCAGCCCCAGCATTTT
>TRBV6-5|.|TRBJ1-1|TRBD1
CASSPLTGSEAFF
TGTGCCAGCAGTCCTTTGACAGGGTCTGAAGCTTTCTTT
>TRBV29-1|once|TRBJ2-1|.
CLSAYRRRNEQFF
TGCCTTTCTGCTTACCGAAGGAGGAATGAGCAGTTCTTC
>TRBV19|.|TRBJ1-6|TRBD1
CASSLWDRRNSPLHF
TGTGCCAGTAGTCTTTGGGACAGAAGAAATTCACCCCTCCACTTT
>TRBV27|.|TRBJ1-4|.
CASTHRGGEKLFF
TGTGCCAGCACCCACCGTGGAGGGGAAAAACTGTTTTTT
>TRBV7-2|.|TRBJ2-7|TRBD2
CASSFGGAGGNEQYF
TGTGCCAGCAGCTTTGGAGGCGCGGGAGGTAACGAGCAGTACTTC
>TRBV7-2|.|TRBJ2-7|TRBD2
CASSPLPASGYEQYF
TGTGCCAGCAGCCCCCTCCCAGCTAGCGGCTACGAGCAGTACTTC
>TRBV29-1|.|TRBJ2-3|TRBD1
CSAFSEGAVAQYF
TGCAGCGCTTTTAGCGAGGGGGCCGTGGCGCAGTATTTT
>TRBV27|.|TRBJ2-7|.
CASSFSGNEQYF
TGTGCCAGCAGTTTTTCAGGGAACGAGCAGTACTTC
>TRBV6-1|.|TRBJ2-3|TRBD2
CASTRGGTSDTQYF
TGTGCCAGCACCCGGGGGGGCACCTCGGATACGCAGTATTTT
>TRBV6-6|.|TRBJ1-5|TRBD1
CASKNRGGQPQHF
TGTGCCAGCAAGAACAGGGGGGGCCAGCCCCAGCATTTT
>TRBV7-2|.|TRBJ1-6|TRBD1
CASSLPTGVVPPLHF
TGTGCCAGCAGCTTACCAACAGGGGTCGTTCCACCCCTCCACTTT
>TRBV19|.|TRBJ2-7|TRBD1
CASSRTGGTYEQYF
TGTGCCAGTAGTAGGACAGGGGGGACCTACGAGCAGTACTTC
>TRBV7-7|.|TRBJ2-3|TRBD2
CASSLNSGGPDTQYF
TGTGCTAGCAGCTTAAACAGCGGGGGTCCAGATACGCAGTATTTT
>TRBV7-6|few|TRBJ2-2|.
CASSLAGTSNTGELFF
TGTGCCAGCAGCTTAGCCGGGACTTCGAACACCGGGGAGCTGTTTTTT
>TRBV25-1|few|TRBJ1-4|.
CASSDVTEKLFF
TGTGCCAGCAGTGATGTAACAGAAAAACTGTTTTTT
>TRBV7-9|.|TRBJ2-3|TRBD2
CASSLMGGDTDTQYF
TGTGCCAGCAGCTTAATGGGGGGGGACACAGATACGCAGTATTTT
>TRBV11-2|few|TRBJ2-3|TRBD1
CASSPETGADTQYF
TGTGCCAGCAGCCCAGAGACAGGGGCAGATACGCAGTATTTT
>TRBV2|.|TRBJ2-7|.
CASSAGPGYEQYF
TGTGCCAGCTCGGCAGGACCGGGGTACGAGCAGTACTTC
>TRBV6-5|.|TRBJ1-2|.
CASKNRDYGYTF
TGTGCCAGCAAAAACAGGGACTATGGCTACACCTTC
>TRBV5-4|.|TRBJ1-1|TRBD1
CASSPGQLSTEAFF
TGTGCCAGCAGCCCGGGACAGTTGAGCACTGAAGCTTTCTTT
>TRBV9|.|TRBJ2-1|TRBD1
CASSSRGRKDNEQFF
TGTGCCAGCAGCTCAAGGGGGCGGAAGGACAATGAGCAGTTCTTC
>TRBV5-1|.|TRBJ2-7|TRBD2
CASSYREGNDEQYF
TGCGCCAGCAGCTACCGGGAGGGAAACGACGAGCAGTACTTC
>TRBV19|few|TRBJ1-5|.
CASSSGRAGGDQPQHF
TGTGCCAGTAGTTCTGGGCGGGCGGGAGGGGATCAGCCCCAGCATTTT
>TRBV4-2|few|TRBJ1-4|.
CASSQEGGLREKLFF
TGTGCCAGCAGCCAAGAGGGGGGGCTAAGAGAAAAACTGTTTTTT
>TRBV14|.|TRBJ2-5|.
CASSQSKGFATQYF
TGTGCCAGCAGCCAGTCTAAGGGGTTCGCGACCCAGTACTTC